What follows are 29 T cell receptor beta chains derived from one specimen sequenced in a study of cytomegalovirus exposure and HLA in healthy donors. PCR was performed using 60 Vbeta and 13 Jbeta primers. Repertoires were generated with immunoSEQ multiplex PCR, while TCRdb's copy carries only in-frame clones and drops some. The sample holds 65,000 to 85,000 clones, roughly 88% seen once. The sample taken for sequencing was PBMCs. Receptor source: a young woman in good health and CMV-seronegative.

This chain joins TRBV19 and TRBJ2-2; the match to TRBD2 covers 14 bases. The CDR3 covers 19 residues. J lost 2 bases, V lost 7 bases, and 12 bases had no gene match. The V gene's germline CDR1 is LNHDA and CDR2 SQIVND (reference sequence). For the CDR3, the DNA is TGTGCCAGTAAACCGCACGAGGGACTAGCGGGAGAAAACACCGGGGAGCTGTTTTTT. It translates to CASKPHEGLAGENTGELFF.

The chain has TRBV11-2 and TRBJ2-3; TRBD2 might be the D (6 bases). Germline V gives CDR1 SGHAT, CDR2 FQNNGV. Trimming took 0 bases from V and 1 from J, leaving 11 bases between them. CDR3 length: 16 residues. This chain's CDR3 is CASSLDRGGGTDTQYF. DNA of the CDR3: TGTGCCAGCAGCTTAGATAGGGGCGGGGGCACAGATACGCAGTATTTT.

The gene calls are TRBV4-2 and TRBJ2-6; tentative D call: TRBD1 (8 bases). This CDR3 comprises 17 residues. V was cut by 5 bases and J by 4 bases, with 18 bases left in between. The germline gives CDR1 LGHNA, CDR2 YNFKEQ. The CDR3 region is CASSGRARGLGANVLTF. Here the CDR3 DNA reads TGTGCCAGCAGCGGGAGGGCCAGGGGGCTCGGGGCCAACGTCCTGACTTTC.

Here the CDR3 DNA reads TGCGCCAGCAGCCCTGCGGCCGGGGAGCTGTTTTTT. It specifies CASSPAAGELFF. The gene calls are TRBV4-3 and TRBJ2-2; D is undetermined. Deletions cut 4 bases from V and 6 bases from J, with 6 bases between. The germline V gene has CDR1 LGHNA and CDR2 YSLEER. The CDR3 is 12 amino acids.

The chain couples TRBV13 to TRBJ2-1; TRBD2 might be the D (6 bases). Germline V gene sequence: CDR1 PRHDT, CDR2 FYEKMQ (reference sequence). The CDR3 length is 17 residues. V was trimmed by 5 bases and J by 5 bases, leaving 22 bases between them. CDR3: CASSHGPTAGKNNEQFF. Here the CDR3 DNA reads TGTGCCAGCAGCCATGGCCCCACGGCGGGAAAAAACAATGAGCAGTTCTTC.

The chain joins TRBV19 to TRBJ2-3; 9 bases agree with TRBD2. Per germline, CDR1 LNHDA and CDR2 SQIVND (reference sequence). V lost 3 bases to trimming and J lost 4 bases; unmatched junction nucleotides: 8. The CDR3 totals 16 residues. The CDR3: CASSIGLAFGADTQYF. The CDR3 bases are TGTGCCAGTAGTATTGGACTAGCGTTCGGGGCAGATACGCAGTATTTT.

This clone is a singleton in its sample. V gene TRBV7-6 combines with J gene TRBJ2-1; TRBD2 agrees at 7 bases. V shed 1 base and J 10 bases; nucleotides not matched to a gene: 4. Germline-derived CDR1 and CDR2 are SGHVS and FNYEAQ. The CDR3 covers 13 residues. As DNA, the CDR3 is TGTGCCAGCAGCTTAGACGGGGGGTGGGAGCAGTTCTTC. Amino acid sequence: CASSLDGGWEQFF.

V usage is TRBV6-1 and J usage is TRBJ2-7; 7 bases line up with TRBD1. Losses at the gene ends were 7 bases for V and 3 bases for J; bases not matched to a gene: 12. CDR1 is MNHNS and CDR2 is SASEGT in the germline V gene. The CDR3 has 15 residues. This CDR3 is CASTRTGTANYEQYF. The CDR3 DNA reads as TGTGCCAGCACCAGAACCGGGACAGCGAACTACGAGCAGTACTTC.

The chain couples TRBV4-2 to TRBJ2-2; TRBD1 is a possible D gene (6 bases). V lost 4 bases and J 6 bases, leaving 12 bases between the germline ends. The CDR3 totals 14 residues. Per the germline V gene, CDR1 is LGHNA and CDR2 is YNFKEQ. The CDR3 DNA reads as TGTGCCAGCAGCCCGCACAGGGTTGCCGGGGAGCTGTTTTTT. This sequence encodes CASSPHRVAGELFF.

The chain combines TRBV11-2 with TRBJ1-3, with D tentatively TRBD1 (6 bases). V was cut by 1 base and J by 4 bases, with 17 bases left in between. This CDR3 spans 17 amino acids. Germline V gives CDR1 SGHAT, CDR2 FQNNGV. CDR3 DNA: TGTGCCAGCAGCTTAGTCGCGGGGGCGCTTGGAGGAAACACCATATATTTT. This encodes CASSLVAGALGGNTIYF.

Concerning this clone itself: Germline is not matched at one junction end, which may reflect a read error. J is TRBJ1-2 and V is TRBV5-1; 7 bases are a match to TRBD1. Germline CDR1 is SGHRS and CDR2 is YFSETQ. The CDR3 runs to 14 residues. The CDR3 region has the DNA TGCGCCAGCGCCTTATCCGGGACAGCCTATGGCTACCCCTTC. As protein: CASALSGTAYGYPF.

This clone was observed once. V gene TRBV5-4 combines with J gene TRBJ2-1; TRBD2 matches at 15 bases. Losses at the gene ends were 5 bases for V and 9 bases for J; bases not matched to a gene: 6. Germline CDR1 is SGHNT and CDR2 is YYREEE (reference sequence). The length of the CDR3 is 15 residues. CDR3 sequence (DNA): TGTGCCAGCAGTCCTGGACTAGCGGGAGGGACTGAGCAGTTCTTC. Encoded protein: CASSPGLAGGTEQFF.

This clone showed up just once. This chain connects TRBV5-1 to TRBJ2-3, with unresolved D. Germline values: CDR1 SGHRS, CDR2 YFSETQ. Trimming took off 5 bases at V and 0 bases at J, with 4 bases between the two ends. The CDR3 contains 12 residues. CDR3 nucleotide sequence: TGCGCCAGCAGAACTAGCACAGATACGCAGTATTTT. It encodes CASRTSTDTQYF. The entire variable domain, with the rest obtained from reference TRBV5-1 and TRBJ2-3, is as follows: KAGVTQTPRYLIKTRGQQVTLSCSPISGHRSVSWYQQTPGQGLQFLFEYFSETQRNKGNFPGRFSGRQFSNSRSEMNVSTLELGDSALYLCASRTSTDTQYFGPGTRLTVL.

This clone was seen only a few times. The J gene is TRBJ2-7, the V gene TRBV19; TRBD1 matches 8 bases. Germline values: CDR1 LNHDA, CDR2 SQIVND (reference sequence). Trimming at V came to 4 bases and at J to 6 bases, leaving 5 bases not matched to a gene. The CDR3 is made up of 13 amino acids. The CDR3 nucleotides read TGTGCCAGTAGTACCGACAGGGGCTCCGAGCAGTACTTC. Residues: CASSTDRGSEQYF. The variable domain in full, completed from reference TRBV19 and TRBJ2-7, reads DGGITQSPKYLFRKEGQNVTLSCEQNLNHDAMYWYRQDPGQGLRLIYYSQIVNDFQKGDIAEGYSVSREKKESFPLTVTSAQKNPTAFYLCASSTDRGSEQYFGPGTRLTVT.

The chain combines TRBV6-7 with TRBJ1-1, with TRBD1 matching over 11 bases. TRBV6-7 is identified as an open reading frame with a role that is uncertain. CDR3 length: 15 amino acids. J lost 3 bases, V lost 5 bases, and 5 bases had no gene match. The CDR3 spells CASSTDRGRDTEAFF. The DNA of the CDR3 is TGTGCCAGCAGTACGGACAGGGGGCGCGACACTGAAGCTTTCTTT.

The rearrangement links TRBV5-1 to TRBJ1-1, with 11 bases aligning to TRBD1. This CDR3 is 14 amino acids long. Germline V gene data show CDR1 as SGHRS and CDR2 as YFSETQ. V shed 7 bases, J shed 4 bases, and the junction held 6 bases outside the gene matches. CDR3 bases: TGCGCCAGCCGGACAGGGGGCGTTGGCACTGAAGCTTTCTTT. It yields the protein CASRTGGVGTEAFF. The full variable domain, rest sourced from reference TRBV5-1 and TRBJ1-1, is KAGVTQTPRYLIKTRGQQVTLSCSPISGHRSVSWYQQTPGQGLQFLFEYFSETQRNKGNFPGRFSGRQFSNSRSEMNVSTLELGDSALYLCASRTGGVGTEAFFGQGTRLTVV.

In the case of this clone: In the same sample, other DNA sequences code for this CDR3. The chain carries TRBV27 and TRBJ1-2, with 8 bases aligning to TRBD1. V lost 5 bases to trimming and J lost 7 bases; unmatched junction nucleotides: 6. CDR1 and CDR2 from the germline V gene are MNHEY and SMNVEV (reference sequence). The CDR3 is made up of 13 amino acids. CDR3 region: CASSLGQGGGYTF. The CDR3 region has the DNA TGTGCCAGCAGTCTCGGACAGGGAGGTGGCTACACCTTC.

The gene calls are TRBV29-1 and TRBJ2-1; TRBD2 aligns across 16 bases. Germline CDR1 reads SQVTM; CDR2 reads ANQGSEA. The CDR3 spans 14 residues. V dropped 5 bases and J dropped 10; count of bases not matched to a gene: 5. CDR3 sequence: CSVKPGLAGGEQFF. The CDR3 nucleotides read TGCAGCGTTAAACCGGGACTAGCGGGAGGGGAGCAGTTCTTC.

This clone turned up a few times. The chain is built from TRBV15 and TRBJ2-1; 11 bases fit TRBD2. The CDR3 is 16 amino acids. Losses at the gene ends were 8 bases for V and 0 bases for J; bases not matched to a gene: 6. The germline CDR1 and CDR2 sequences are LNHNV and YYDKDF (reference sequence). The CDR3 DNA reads TGTGCCACCCGGTCTAGCGGGAGGTACTCCTACAATGAGCAGTTCTTC. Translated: CATRSSGRYSYNEQFF.

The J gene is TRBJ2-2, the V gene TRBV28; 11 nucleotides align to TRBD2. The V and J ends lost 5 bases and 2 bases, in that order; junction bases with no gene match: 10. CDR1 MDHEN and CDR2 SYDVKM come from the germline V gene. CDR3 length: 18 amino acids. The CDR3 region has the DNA TGTGCCAGCAGTGGAGAGGGACTAGCGGATTATAACACCGGGGAGCTGTTTTTT. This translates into CASSGEGLADYNTGELFF.

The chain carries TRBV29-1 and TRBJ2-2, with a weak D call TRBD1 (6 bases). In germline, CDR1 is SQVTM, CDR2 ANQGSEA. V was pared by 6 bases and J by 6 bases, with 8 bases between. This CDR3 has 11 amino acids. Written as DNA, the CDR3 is TGCAGCGTCTCAGGGGCCGGGGAGCTGTTTTTT. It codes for CSVSGAGELFF.

Written as DNA, the CDR3 is TGTGCCAGCTCACCAGCACAGGGGGATCAGCCCCAGCATTTT. Translating it yields CASSPAQGDQPQHF. V gene TRBV18 combines with J gene TRBJ1-5, with TRBD1 identical over 8 bases. Trimming cost V 2 bases and J 5 bases; bases outside gene matches: 2. Germline V gene lookup returns CDR1 KGHSH and CDR2 LQKENI. This CDR3 spans 14 amino acids. Complete variable domain (other parts from reference TRBV18 and TRBJ1-5): NAGVMQNPRHLVRRRGQEARLRCSPMKGHSHVYWYRQLPEEGLKFMVYLQKENIIDESGMPKERFSAEFPKEGPSILRIQQVVRGDSAAYFCASSPAQGDQPQHFGDGTRLSIL.

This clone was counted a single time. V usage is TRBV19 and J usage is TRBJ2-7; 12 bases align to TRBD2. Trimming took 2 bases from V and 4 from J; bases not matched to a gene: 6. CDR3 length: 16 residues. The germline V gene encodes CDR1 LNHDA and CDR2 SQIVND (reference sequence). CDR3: CASSIKLTSGRYEQYF. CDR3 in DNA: TGTGCCAGTAGTATAAAGTTGACTAGCGGGAGATACGAGCAGTACTTC. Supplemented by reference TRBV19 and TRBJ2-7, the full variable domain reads DGGITQSPKYLFRKEGQNVTLSCEQNLNHDAMYWYRQDPGQGLRLIYYSQIVNDFQKGDIAEGYSVSREKKESFPLTVTSAQKNPTAFYLCASSIKLTSGRYEQYFGPGTRLTVT.

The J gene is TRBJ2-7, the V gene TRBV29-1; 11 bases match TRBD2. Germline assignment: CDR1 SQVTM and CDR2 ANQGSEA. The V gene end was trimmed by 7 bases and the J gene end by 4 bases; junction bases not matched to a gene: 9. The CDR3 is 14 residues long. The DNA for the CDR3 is TGCAGCGCTGGCGGGACTAGCGGAGAGTACGAGCAGTACTTC. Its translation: CSAGGTSGEYEQYF.

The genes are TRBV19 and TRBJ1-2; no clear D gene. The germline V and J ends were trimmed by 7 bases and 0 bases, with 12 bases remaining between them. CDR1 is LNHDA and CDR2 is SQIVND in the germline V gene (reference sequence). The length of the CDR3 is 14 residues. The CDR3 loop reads CASTYGDTNYGYTF. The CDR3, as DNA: TGTGCCAGTACCTACGGAGATACTAACTATGGCTACACCTTC.

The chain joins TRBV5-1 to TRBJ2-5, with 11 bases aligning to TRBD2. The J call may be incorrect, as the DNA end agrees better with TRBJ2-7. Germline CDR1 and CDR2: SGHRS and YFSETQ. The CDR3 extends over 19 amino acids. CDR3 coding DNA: TGCGCCAGCAGCTTGGTGGCTAGCGGGAGGTCTCGTGGTGTCTACGAGCAGTACTTC. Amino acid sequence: CASSLVASGRSRGVYEQYF.

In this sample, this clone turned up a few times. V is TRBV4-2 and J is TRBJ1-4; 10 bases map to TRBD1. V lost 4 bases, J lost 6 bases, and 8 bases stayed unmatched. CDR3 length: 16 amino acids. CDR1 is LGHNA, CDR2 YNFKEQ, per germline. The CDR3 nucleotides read TGTGCCAGCAGCCCCGAATTGGGGACAGGGGATGAAAAACTGTTTTTT. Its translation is CASSPELGTGDEKLFF.

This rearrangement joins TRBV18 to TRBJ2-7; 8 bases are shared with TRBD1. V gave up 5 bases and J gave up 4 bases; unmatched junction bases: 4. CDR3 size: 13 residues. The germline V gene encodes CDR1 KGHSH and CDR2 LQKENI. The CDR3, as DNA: TGTGCCAGCTCATCGACAGGGGAGTACGAGCAGTACTTC. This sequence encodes CASSSTGEYEQYF.

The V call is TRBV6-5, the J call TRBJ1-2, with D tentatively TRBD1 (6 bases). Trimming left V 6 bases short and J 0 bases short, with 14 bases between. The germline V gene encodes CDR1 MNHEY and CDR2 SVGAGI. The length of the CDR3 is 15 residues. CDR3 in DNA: TGTGCCAGCAGCTCAGAGACAGGCTCTAACTATGGCTACACCTTC. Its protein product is CASSSETGSNYGYTF.